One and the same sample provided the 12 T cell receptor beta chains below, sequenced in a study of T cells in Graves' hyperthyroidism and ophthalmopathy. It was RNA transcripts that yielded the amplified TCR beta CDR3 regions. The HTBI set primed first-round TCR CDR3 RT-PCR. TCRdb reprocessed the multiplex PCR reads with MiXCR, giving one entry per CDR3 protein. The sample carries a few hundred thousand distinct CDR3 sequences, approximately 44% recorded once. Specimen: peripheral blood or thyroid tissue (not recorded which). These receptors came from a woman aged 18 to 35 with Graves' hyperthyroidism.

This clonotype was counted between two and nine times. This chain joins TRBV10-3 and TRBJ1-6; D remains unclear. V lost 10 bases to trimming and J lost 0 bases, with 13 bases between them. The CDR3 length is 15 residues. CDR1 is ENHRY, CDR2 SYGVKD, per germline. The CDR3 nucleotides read TGTGCCAGCAGCCCGCAGAGCTCCTATAATTCACCCCTCCACTTT. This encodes CASSPQSSYNSPLHF.

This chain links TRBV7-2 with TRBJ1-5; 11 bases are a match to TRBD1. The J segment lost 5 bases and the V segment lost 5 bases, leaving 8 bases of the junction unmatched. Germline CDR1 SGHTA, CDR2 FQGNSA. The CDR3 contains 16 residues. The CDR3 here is CASSLMGQGGDQPQHF. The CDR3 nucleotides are TGTGCCAGCAGCCTGATGGGACAGGGGGGCGATCAGCCCCAGCATTTT. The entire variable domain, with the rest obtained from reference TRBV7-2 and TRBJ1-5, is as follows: GAGVSQSPSNKVTEKGKDVELRCDPISGHTALYWYRQSLGQGLEFLIYFQGNSAPDKSGLPSDRFSAERTGGSVSTLTIQRTQQEDSAVYLCASSLMGQGGDQPQHFGDGTRLSIL.

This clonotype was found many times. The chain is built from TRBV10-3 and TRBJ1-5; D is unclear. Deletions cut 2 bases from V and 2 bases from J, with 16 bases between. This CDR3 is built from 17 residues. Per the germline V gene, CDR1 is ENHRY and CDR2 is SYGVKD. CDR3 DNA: TGTGCCATCAGTGAGCTACGCTCGGCCACTGGCAATCAGCCCCAGCATTTT. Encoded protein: CAISELRSATGNQPQHF.

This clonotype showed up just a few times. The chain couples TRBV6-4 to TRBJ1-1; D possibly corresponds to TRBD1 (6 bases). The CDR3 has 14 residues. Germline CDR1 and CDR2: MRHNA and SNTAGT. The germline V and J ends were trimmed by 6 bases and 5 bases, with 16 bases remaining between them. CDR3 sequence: CASSQPAGVTEAFF. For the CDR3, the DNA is TGTGCCAGCAGCCAACCAGCAGGGGTTACTGAAGCTTTCTTT.

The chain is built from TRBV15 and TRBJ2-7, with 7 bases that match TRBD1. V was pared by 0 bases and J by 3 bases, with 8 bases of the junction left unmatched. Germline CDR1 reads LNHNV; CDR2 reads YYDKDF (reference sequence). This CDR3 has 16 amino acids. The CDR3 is CATSRDLPGQSYEQYF. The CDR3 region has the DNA TGTGCCACCAGCAGAGATCTCCCGGGACAGAGCTACGAGCAGTACTTC.

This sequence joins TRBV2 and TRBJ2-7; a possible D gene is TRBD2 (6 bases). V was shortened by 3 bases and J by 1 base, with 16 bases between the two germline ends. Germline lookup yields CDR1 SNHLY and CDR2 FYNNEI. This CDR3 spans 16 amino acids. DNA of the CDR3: TGTGCCAGCAGTGATGGGACTGGACGGCCTTCCTACGAGCAGTACTTC. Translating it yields CASSDGTGRPSYEQYF.

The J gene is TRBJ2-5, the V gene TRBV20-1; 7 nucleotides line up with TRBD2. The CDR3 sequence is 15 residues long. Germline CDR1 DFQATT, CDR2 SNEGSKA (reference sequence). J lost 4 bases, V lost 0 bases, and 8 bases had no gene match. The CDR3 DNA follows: TGCAGTGCTAGAGATCCCCTAGCGGTCCGAGAGACCCAGTACTTC. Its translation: CSARDPLAVRETQYF.

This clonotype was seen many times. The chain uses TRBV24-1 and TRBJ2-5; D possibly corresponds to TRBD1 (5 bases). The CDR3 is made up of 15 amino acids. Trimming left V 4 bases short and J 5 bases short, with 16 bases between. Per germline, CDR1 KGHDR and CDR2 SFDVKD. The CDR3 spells CATSDMRQGTETQYF. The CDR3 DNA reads TGTGCCACCAGTGACATGCGGCAGGGTACGGAGACCCAGTACTTC.

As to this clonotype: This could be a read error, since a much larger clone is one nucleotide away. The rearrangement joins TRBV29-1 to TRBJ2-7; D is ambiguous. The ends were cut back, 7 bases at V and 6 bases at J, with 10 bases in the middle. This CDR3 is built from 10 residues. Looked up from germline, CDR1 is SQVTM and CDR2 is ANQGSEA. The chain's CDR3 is CSAANAEQYF. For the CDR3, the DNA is TGCAGCGCTGCCAACGCCGAGCAGTACTTC.

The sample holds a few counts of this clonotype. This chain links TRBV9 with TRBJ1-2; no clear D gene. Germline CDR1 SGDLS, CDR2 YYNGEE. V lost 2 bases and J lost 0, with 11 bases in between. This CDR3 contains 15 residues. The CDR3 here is CASSVDPKANYGYTF. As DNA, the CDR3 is TGTGCCAGCAGCGTGGATCCCAAAGCTAACTATGGCTACACCTTC.

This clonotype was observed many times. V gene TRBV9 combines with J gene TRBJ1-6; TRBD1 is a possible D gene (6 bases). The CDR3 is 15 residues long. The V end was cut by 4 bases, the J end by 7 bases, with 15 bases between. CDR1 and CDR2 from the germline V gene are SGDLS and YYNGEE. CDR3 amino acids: CASSPSPGANSPLHF. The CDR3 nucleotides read TGTGCCAGCAGCCCCTCCCCAGGGGCGAATTCACCCCTCCACTTT.

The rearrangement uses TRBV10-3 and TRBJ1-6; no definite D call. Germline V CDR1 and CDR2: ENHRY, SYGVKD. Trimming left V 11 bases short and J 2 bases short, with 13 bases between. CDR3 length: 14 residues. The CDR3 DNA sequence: TGTGCCGCGATTGGGAGGGCCTATAATTCACCCCTCCACTTT. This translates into CAAIGRAYNSPLHF.